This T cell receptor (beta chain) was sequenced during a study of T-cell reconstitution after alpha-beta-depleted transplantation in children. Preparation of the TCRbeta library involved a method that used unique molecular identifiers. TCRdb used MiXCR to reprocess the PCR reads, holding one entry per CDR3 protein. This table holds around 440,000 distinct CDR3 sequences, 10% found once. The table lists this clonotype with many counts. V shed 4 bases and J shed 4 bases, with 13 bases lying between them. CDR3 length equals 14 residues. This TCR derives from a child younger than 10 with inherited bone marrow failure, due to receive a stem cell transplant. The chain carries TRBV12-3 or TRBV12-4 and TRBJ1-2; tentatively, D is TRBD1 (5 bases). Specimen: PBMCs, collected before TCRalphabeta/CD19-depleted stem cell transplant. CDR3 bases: TGTGCCAGCAGTTACCGCTGGGGCCTCTATGGCTACACCTTC. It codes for CASSYRWGLYGYTF.